This TCR beta chain stems from a study of brain metastases from non-small cell lung cancer. Losses at the gene ends were 4 bases for V and 4 bases for J; bases not matched to a gene: 20. Germline CDR1 reads SGHRS; CDR2 reads YFSETQ. This CDR3 contains 19 residues. Produced via immunoSEQ multiplex PCR; TCRdb's table is partial and in-frame only. The table has about 3,200 clones, about 78% seen once. This TCR was recovered from a donor at least 40 years old with non-small cell lung cancer. What was sequenced was primary lung tumor tissue. The V gene is TRBV5-1, the J gene TRBJ1-5; 7 bases fit TRBD1. CDR3 DNA: TGCGCCAGCAGCCCCGCGCCACAGGGGATTGGGATTAGTAATCAGCCCCAGCATTTT. Its protein is CASSPAPQGIGISNQPQHF.